The clone carrying this TCR beta chain was detected only a few times. Its target is unknown. This entry belongs to a study of long-term antiretroviral therapy in people with HIV. The study, taken as a whole, reports: Although diversity increased after ART, it remained lower than in transplant donor controls. Pre-ART expanded clones dominated the repertoire at every time point.

Trimming stripped 0 bases from V and 0 bases from J, with 13 bases between. This CDR3 is built from 16 residues. CDR1 is SGDLS, CDR2 YYNGEE, per germline. Treatment of all HIV participants took place in the United States. The study used samples holding 1-10 million cryopreserved PBMC before DNA extraction. The authors ran the immunoSEQ assay, v3.0, at survey level. Data came from immunoSEQ multiplex PCR; TCRdb stores just in-frame clones and leaves some out. The sample has around 40,000 clones, approximately 86% seen once. The source of this sequence is a woman under 30 with HIV. The sample here was unsorted PBMCs, taken just before starting antiretroviral therapy. The V gene is TRBV9, the J gene TRBJ2-7; tentative D call: TRBD2 (6 bases). Here the CDR3 reads CASSVGGRPTSYEQYF. The CDR3, as DNA: TGTGCCAGCAGCGTAGGAGGGAGGCCTACCTCCTACGAGCAGTACTTC.